The present TCR beta chain was sequenced within a study of cytotoxic CD8 clonotypes in ibrutinib-treated CLL. Repertoires were generated with immunoSEQ multiplex PCR, while TCRdb's copy carries only in-frame clones and drops some. This table has 100,000 to 150,000 clones, roughly 85% appearing once. Germline V gene lookup returns CDR1 SGHRS and CDR2 YFSETQ. The CDR3 length is 15 residues. The junction had 3 bases not matched to a gene; V was cut back by 4 bases and J by 1 base. This clonotype originated in a human donor with chronic lymphocytic leukemia. The rearrangement joins TRBV5-1 to TRBJ2-3; 10 nucleotides agree with TRBD2. This specimen was PBMCs, taken after 24 months of ibrutinib treatment. The CDR3 DNA reads as TGCGCCAGCAGCCCGGGACTAGCGCGCACAGATACGCAGTATTTT. It codes for CASSPGLARTDTQYF.